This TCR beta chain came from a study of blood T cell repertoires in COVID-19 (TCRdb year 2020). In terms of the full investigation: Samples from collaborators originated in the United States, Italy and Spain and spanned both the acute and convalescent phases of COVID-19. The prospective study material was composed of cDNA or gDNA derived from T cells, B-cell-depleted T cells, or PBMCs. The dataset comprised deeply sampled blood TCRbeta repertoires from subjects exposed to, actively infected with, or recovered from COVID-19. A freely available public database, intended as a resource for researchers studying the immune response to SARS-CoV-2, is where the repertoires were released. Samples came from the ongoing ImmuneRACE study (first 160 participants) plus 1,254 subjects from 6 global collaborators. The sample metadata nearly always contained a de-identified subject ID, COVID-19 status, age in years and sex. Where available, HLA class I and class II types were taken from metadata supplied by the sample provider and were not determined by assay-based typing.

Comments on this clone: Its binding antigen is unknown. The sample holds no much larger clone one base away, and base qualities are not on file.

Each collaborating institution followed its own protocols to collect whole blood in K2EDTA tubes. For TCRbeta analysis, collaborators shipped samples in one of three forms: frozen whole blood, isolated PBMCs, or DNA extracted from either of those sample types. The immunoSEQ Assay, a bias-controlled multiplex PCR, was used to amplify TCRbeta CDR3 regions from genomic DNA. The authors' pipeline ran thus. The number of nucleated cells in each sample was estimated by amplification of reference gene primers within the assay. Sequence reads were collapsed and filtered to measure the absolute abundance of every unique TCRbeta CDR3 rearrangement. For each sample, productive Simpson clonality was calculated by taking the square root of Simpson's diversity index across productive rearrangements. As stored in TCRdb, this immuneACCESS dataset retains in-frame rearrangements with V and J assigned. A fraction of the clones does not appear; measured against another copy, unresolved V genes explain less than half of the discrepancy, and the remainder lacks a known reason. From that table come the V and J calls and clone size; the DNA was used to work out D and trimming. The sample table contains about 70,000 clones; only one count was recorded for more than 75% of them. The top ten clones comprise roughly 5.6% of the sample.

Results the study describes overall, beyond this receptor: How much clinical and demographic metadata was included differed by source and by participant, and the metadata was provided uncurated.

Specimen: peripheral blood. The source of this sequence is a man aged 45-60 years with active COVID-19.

The sequenced DNA is TGTGCCAGCAGCGTAGGAGGGCTGCACGGAAACACCATATATTTT. This codes for CASSVGGLHGNTIYF. In this chain, TRBV9 is recombined with TRBJ1-3, with no confidently assigned D gene. Cut back by 0 bases and 4 bases, the V and J ends lie 11 bases apart. The CDR3 numbers 15 residues from cysteine through phenylalanine. The entry retains the CDR3 DNA only, 45 bases that are in frame from base 1. CDR1 and CDR2, per the germline V gene, are SGDLS and YYNGEE. The CDR3 plus the reference TRBV9 and TRBJ1-3 genes for the other parts give the full variable domain: DSGVTQTPKHLITATGQRVTLRCSPRSGDLSVYWYQQSLDQGLQFLIQYYNGEERAKGNILERFSAQQFPDLHSELNLSSLELGDSALYFCASSVGGLHGNTIYFGEGSWLTVV.